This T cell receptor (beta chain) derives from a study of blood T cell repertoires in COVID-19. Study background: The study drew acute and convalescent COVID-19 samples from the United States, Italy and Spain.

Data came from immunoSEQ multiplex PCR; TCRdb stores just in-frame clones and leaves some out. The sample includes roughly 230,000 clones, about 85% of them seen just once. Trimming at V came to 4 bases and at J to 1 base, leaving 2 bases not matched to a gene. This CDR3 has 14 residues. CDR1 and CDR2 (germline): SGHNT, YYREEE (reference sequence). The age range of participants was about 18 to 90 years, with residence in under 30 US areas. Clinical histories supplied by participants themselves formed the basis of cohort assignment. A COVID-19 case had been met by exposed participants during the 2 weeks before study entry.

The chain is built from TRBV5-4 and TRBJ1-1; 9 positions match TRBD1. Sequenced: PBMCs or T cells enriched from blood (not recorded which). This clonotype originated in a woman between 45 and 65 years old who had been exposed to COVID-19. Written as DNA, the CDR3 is TGTGCCAGCAGCATGACAGGGGGGAACACTGAAGCTTTCTTT. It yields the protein CASSMTGGNTEAFF.